The source of this T cell receptor beta chain is a study of T cell changes during pregnancy in multiple sclerosis. V gave up 4 bases and J gave up 5 bases, with 6 bases separating them. CDR1 is SGHKS and CDR2 is YYEKEE in the germline V gene (reference sequence). The CDR3 spans 11 residues. Assay used: immunoSEQ multiplex PCR; TCRdb lists only in-frame clones, some missing. The repertoire holds under 120,000 clones, with roughly 90% as singletons. The gene calls are TRBV5-5 and TRBJ1-1; maybe TRBD1 (5 bases). This clonotype originated in a female donor with multiple sclerosis, enrolled in a pregnancy study. This material consisted of peripheral blood, taken after pregnancy. CDR3 sequence: CASSRTTEAFF. The CDR3 nucleotides read TGTGCCAGCAGCCGGACAACTGAAGCTTTCTTT.